The rows below give T cell receptor beta chains drawn from one sample of a study of CD8+ T cells in alopecia areata. Method: immunoSEQ multiplex PCR; TCRdb's copy keeps in-frame clones and lacks some. The sample yields about 200,000 clones, 58% seen once. Sequencing was performed on CD4+ T cells sorted from blood, taken at week 24, from a patient treated with tofacitinib. The source of these receptors is a human donor with alopecia areata. CDR3s include the opening cysteine and the closing phenylalanine or tryptophan. D genes are given only for firm matches. Clone size is given for some rows only: seen once, a few or many times, or a class if the clone is expanded.

cdr3_aa: CASSPNREAEAFF; cdr3_nt: TGTGCCAGCTCACCGAACAGGGAGGCAGAAGCTTTCTTT; v_call: TRBV18; j_call: TRBJ1-1; clone_size: few; d_call: NA
cdr3_aa: CASSLESMGGYWNEQFF; cdr3_nt: TGTGCCAGCAGCTTAGAATCGATGGGGGGTTATTGGAATGAGCAGTTCTTC; v_call: TRBV7-2; j_call: TRBJ2-1; clone_size: NA; d_call: NA
cdr3_aa: CASSLEQRTMNTEAFF; cdr3_nt: TGTGCCAGCAGCTTGGAACAGCGCACAATGAACACTGAAGCTTTCTTT; v_call: TRBV5-4; j_call: TRBJ1-1; clone_size: NA; d_call: NA
cdr3_aa: CASRTRDEAYEQYF; cdr3_nt: TGTGCCAGCAGGACCCGGGACGAAGCCTACGAGCAGTACTTC; v_call: TRBV27; j_call: TRBJ2-7; clone_size: NA; d_call: NA
cdr3_aa: CASLLAGSTDTQYF; cdr3_nt: TGTGCCAGTCTCCTAGCGGGGAGCACAGATACGCAGTATTTT; v_call: TRBV7-9; j_call: TRBJ2-3; clone_size: NA; d_call: TRBD2
cdr3_aa: CASSEWGADYGYTF; cdr3_nt: TGTGCCAGCAGTGAATGGGGGGCAGACTATGGCTACACCTTC; v_call: TRBV2; j_call: TRBJ1-2; clone_size: NA; d_call: NA
cdr3_aa: CAWSRTGNDYEQYF; cdr3_nt: TGTGCCTGGAGCAGGACAGGGAACGACTACGAGCAGTACTTC; v_call: TRBV30; j_call: TRBJ2-7; clone_size: NA; d_call: TRBD1
cdr3_aa: CASSFGASGNTIYF; cdr3_nt: TGCGCCAGCAGCTTCGGGGCCTCTGGAAACACCATATATTTT; v_call: TRBV5-1; j_call: TRBJ1-3; clone_size: few; d_call: NA
cdr3_aa: CASSESLSQETQYF; cdr3_nt: TGTGCCAGCAGTGAATCGCTGTCACAAGAGACCCAGTACTTC; v_call: TRBV2; j_call: TRBJ2-5; clone_size: NA; d_call: NA
cdr3_aa: CASSLAKHREDRYF; cdr3_nt: TGTGCCAGCAGCTTAGCGAAGCATCGGGAGGATCGGTACTTC; v_call: TRBV7-9; j_call: TRBJ2-7; clone_size: NA; d_call: TRBD2
cdr3_aa: CASSTRQANYGYTF; cdr3_nt: TGTGCCAGCAGCACGAGACAGGCTAACTATGGCTACACCTTC; v_call: TRBV7-2; j_call: TRBJ1-2; clone_size: NA; d_call: NA
cdr3_aa: CASSVLTGPNTIYF; cdr3_nt: TGTGCCAGCAGCGTCCTCACAGGGCCAAACACCATATATTTT; v_call: TRBV9; j_call: TRBJ1-3; clone_size: NA; d_call: NA
cdr3_aa: CAISPRGDEQFF; cdr3_nt: TGTGCCATCAGCCCGCGGGGGGATGAGCAGTTCTTC; v_call: TRBV10-3; j_call: TRBJ2-1; clone_size: NA; d_call: TRBD2